The clone carrying this TCR beta chain appeared many times. The source of the sample is a study of T cell repertoires in cytomegalovirus infection. There are 14 residues in the CDR3. Per the germline V gene, CDR1 is MDHEN and CDR2 is SYDVKM. V shed 6 bases, J shed 2 bases, and the junction held 7 bases outside the gene matches. TCRdb reanalysed the reads using MiXCR and keeps one entry per CDR3 protein. The table shows hundreds of thousands of distinct CDR3 sequences, with 22% occurring only once. This clonotype was sampled from a human donor in good health (CMV status not recorded). Some clones in this sample may be carry-over from other donors' samples. This sequence joins TRBV28 and TRBJ2-7; 7 positions agree with TRBD1. Sequencing was carried out using CD8+ T cells from PBMCs. The DNA for the CDR3 is TGTGCCAGCAGGCCTACAGGGGTGGCCTACGAGCAGTACTTC. Its protein product is CASRPTGVAYEQYF.